The 15 T cell receptor beta chains given below trace back to one sample, sequenced in a study of T cell responses to AZD1222 COVID-19 vaccine. Produced via immunoSEQ multiplex PCR; TCRdb's table is partial and in-frame only. The data contain 150,000 to 200,000 clones, about 91% of them singletons. The sample consisted of peripheral blood, taken 28 days after the second AZD1222 dose. The receptor set was obtained from an adult who received the AZD1222 COVID-19 vaccine.

The gene calls are TRBV7-2 and TRBJ1-6; TRBD1 matches 9 bases. This CDR3 is built from 15 residues. V gave up 4 bases and J gave up 10 bases; unmatched junction bases: 8. Germline CDR1 is SGHTA and CDR2 is FQGNSA. In DNA form, the CDR3 reads TGTGCCAGCAGCTCCGGGACAGGGTATATCTCACCCCTCCACTTT. The encoded protein is CASSSGTGYISPLHF.

This rearrangement joins TRBV6-5 to TRBJ2-2, with 7 bases aligning to TRBD1. CDR1 and CDR2 (germline): MNHEY, SVGAGI. V was clipped by 8 bases and J by 4 bases; unmatched bases: 4. CDR3 length: 13 amino acids. DNA for the CDR3: TGTGCCAGCGTCGGGACAGTCACCGGGGAGCTGTTTTTT. Protein sequence: CASVGTVTGELFF.

This clone was detected only once. The chain couples TRBV14 to TRBJ2-7; the D gene is possibly TRBD2 (7 bases). The V gene's germline CDR1 is SGHDN and CDR2 FVKESK. The germline V and J ends were trimmed by 0 bases and 0 bases, with 18 bases remaining between them. The length of the CDR3 is 18 residues. CDR3 sequence: CASSQDLLVGGASYEQYF. In DNA form, the CDR3 reads TGTGCCAGCAGCCAAGATCTTTTGGTAGGGGGGGCCTCCTACGAGCAGTACTTC.

The chain uses TRBV7-2 and TRBJ2-3; D gene unclear. The CDR3 is 13 amino acids. Trimming stripped 2 bases from V and 2 bases from J, with 5 bases between. From germline, CDR1 is SGHTA and CDR2 FQGNSA. CDR3 coding DNA: TGTGCCAGCAGCTTATATGACACAGATACGCAGTATTTT. Its protein is CASSLYDTDTQYF.

The chain is built from TRBV19 and TRBJ1-2; the D is unclear. Germline values: CDR1 LNHDA, CDR2 SQIVND (reference sequence). The CDR3 is 15 residues long. Trimming took off 1 base at V and 2 bases at J, with 11 bases between the two ends. CDR3 loop: CASSIGPEVNYGYTF. The CDR3 DNA reads TGTGCCAGTAGTATAGGCCCCGAGGTCAACTATGGCTACACCTTC.

The chain carries TRBV5-4 and TRBJ1-4; no reliable D call. The ends were cut back, 4 bases at V and 3 bases at J, with 19 bases in the middle. The CDR3 runs 17 residues. Germline CDR1 is SGHNT and CDR2 is YYREEE (reference sequence). The CDR3 DNA reads as TGTGCCAGCAGCAATGGAGGTGTCGGCTTGTCTAATGAAAAACTGTTTTTT. The encoded protein is CASSNGGVGLSNEKLFF.

This chain links TRBV19 with TRBJ1-2, with D perhaps matching TRBD1 (5 bases). This CDR3 is built from 14 residues. Trimming removed 5 bases at V and 8 bases at J, with 18 bases between. Germline V gene data show CDR1 as LNHDA and CDR2 as SQIVND (reference sequence). DNA of the CDR3: TGTGCCAGTAGTCCCTGGGGCCCGATCAGCGGCTACACCTTC. It translates to CASSPWGPISGYTF.

The chain uses TRBV24-1 and TRBJ2-7; TRBD1 matches at 8 bases. V gave up 7 bases and J gave up 8 bases; unmatched junction bases: 6. The CDR3 spans 12 residues. CDR1 KGHDR and CDR2 SFDVKD come from the germline V gene. CDR3 sequence: CATSLDRGQQYF. CDR3 DNA sequence: TGTGCCACCAGCCTCGACAGGGGTCAGCAGTACTTC.

V gene TRBV7-9 combines with J gene TRBJ1-2; D not resolved. V gave up 5 bases and J gave up 7 bases, with 14 bases separating them. Germline lookup yields CDR1 SEHNR and CDR2 FQNEAQ (reference sequence). CDR3 length equals 13 residues. The CDR3 nucleotides are TGTGCCAGCAGCCCCCGGGCGGGATCTGGCTACACCTTC. It is translated as CASSPRAGSGYTF.

The chain employs TRBV5-6 and TRBJ2-1; maybe TRBD2 (6 bases). Trimming pared 1 base from V and 5 bases from J, leaving 13 bases between. Germline CDR1 and CDR2: SGHDT and YYEEEE. The CDR3 contains 15 residues. The CDR3 loop reads CASSLNPTSHNEQFF. The CDR3 coding sequence is TGTGCCAGCAGCTTGAACCCAACTAGCCACAATGAGCAGTTCTTC.

The genes are TRBV5-3 and TRBJ1-5; D gene unclear. TRBV5-3 is an ORF; its function is uncertain. CDR3 length equals 15 residues. The V and J ends lost 0 bases and 3 bases respectively, with 10 bases between them. DNA of the CDR3: TGTGCCAGAAGCTTGGTTCGGTGGGACAATCAGCCCCAGCATTTT. Translation: CARSLVRWDNQPQHF.

This chain joins TRBV4-1 and TRBJ1-6; tentatively, D is TRBD1 (6 bases). Germline V lookup: CDR1 MGHRA, CDR2 YSYEKL. The V and J ends lost 3 bases and 7 bases respectively, with 16 bases between them. The length of the CDR3 is 16 residues. The chain's CDR3 is CASSHSRTARNSPLHF. DNA of the CDR3: TGCGCCAGCAGCCATAGCCGGACAGCACGGAATTCACCCCTCCACTTT.

This chain connects TRBV7-3 to TRBJ2-6; 14 nucleotides align to TRBD2. The CDR3 contains 19 residues. Germline V gene sequence: CDR1 SGHTA, CDR2 FQGTGA. With V trimmed by 5 bases and J by 0 bases, 6 bases remained unmatched. CDR3 protein: CASSPTGTSGSSGANVLTF. The CDR3 bases are TGTGCCAGCAGCCCGACCGGGACTAGCGGGAGCTCTGGGGCCAACGTCCTGACTTTC.

The chain joins TRBV6-5 to TRBJ1-1; D is uncertain. CDR3 length: 14 residues. The germline V gene encodes CDR1 MNHEY and CDR2 SVGAGI. Trimming left V 5 bases short and J 6 bases short, with 16 bases between. Here the CDR3 reads CASSLQSQRAEAFF. CDR3 bases: TGTGCCAGCAGTCTCCAGTCTCAGAGGGCTGAAGCTTTCTTT.

The rearrangement joins TRBV6-1 to TRBJ1-2, with D unclear. The length of the CDR3 is 13 residues. V was trimmed by 2 bases and J by 7 bases, leaving 11 bases between them. The germline V gene has CDR1 MNHNS and CDR2 SASEGT. CDR3 protein: CASSERGIGGYTF. In DNA form, the CDR3 reads TGTGCCAGCAGTGAAAGAGGGATTGGTGGCTACACCTTC.